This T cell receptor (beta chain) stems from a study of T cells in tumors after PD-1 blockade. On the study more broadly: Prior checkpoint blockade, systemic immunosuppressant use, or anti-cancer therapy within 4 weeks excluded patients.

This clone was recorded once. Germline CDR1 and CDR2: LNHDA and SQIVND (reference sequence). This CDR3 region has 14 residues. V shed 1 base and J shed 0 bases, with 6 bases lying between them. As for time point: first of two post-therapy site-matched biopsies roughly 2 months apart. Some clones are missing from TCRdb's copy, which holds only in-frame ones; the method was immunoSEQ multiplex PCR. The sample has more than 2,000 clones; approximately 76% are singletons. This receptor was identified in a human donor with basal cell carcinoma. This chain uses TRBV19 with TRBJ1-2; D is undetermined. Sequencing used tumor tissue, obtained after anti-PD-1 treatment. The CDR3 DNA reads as TGTGCCAGTAGTATAGCTCCCACTAACTATGGCTACACCTTC. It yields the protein CASSIAPTNYGYTF.